What follows are 7 T cell receptor beta chains derived from one specimen sequenced in a study of Ad26.COV2.S vaccination and SARS-CoV-2 variants. Stated treatment: about 20 received Ad26.COV2.S at low or high dose, single or two shots; about 5 received placebo; per-sample allocation not given. Repertoires come from day 63 after the first vaccine or placebo injection. Repertoires were generated with immunoSEQ multiplex PCR, while TCRdb's copy carries only in-frame clones and drops some. Among hundreds of thousands of clones listed, approximately 86% were seen once. The sample consisted of peripheral blood, taken in a trial of Ad26.COV2.S vaccine versus placebo. Receptors originate from a person between 18 and 65 years old who received the Ad26.COV2.S COVID-19 vaccine or a placebo.

The rearrangement joins TRBV4-2 to TRBJ2-1, with 7 bases matching TRBD2. The V segment lost 1 base and the J segment 7 bases; nucleotides outside the gene matches: 7. Germline V CDR1 and CDR2: LGHNA, YNFKEQ. The CDR3 has 15 amino acids. CDR3 region: CASSQGSRTRNEQFF. The CDR3 nucleotides are TGTGCCAGCAGCCAAGGTTCCCGGACTAGGAATGAGCAGTTCTTC.

V and J are TRBV18 and TRBJ1-1, with D possibly matching TRBD1 (6 bases). Germline V gene data show CDR1 as KGHSH and CDR2 as LQKENI. The CDR3 has 14 amino acids. The V end lost 2 bases, the J end lost 2 bases, and 9 bases lay between the germline ends. The CDR3 DNA is TGTGCCAGCTCACCAGGACAGAGTAACACTGAAGCTTTCTTT. This codes for CASSPGQSNTEAFF.

J is TRBJ2-2 and V is TRBV27; 8 bases match TRBD2. The V segment lost 7 bases and the J segment 4 bases; nucleotides outside the gene matches: 5. The germline gives CDR1 MNHEY, CDR2 SMNVEV (reference sequence). The CDR3 totals 14 residues. CDR3 nucleotide sequence: TGTGCCAGCACCCCGGCGGGGGGCACCGGGGAGCTGTTTTTT. Its protein product is CASTPAGGTGELFF.

This chain joins TRBV4-2 and TRBJ2-7; 12 nucleotides agree with TRBD2. The germline gives CDR1 LGHNA, CDR2 YNFKEQ. The CDR3 has 16 amino acids. J gave up 3 bases and V 4 bases, and 7 bases lay outside the gene matches. CDR3 sequence (DNA): TGTGCCAGCAGCCGAACTAGCGGGGGGTCCTACTACGAGCAGTACTTC. Translated: CASSRTSGGSYYEQYF.

The V gene is TRBV21-1, the J gene TRBJ1-1; TRBD1 is taken as the D call from the table, unchecked against the DNA. TRBV21-1 is annotated as a pseudogene. This CDR3 is 16 amino acids long. The CDR3, as DNA: TGTGCCATCCCCCGCGCCGGCACAGGCCGGAACACTGAAGCTTTCTTT. Its protein is CAIPRAGTGRNTEAFF.

J is TRBJ2-3 and V is TRBV7-3; 11 bases map to TRBD2. CDR1 and CDR2 from the germline V gene are SGHTA and FQGTGA. J lost 2 bases, V lost 3 bases, and 7 bases had no gene match. This CDR3 has 17 residues. As DNA, the CDR3 is TGTGCCAGCAGCTTCCCCTCTAGCGGGAGGATCACAGATACGCAGTATTTT. It yields the protein CASSFPSSGRITDTQYF.

The J gene is TRBJ1-2, the V gene TRBV7-2, with D unresolved. Trimming took off 5 bases at V and 3 bases at J, with 13 bases between the two ends. CDR1 and CDR2 (germline): SGHTA, FQGNSA. This CDR3 is 14 amino acids long. CDR3 nucleotides: TGTGCCAGCAGCACCTTGACGAGCCACTATGGCTACACCTTC. It yields the protein CASSTLTSHYGYTF.